This record concerns one T cell receptor beta chain sequence. Sample treatment: oral pan-JAK inhibitor, 5-10 mg twice daily. The data belong to a study of CD8+ T cells in alopecia areata. Sequencing used cDNA as its template, made by extracting RNA and reverse transcribing it. Some clones are missing from TCRdb's copy, which holds only in-frame ones; the method was immunoSEQ multiplex PCR. The profile shows 180,000 or so clones, approximately 50% of them singletons. The sequencing used CD8+ T cells sorted from blood, collected between weeks 51 and 54, from a patient treated with tofacitinib. This clonotype originated in a human donor with alopecia areata.

The CDR3 protein is CASTHLWGDGETQYF. The CDR3 DNA reads TGTGCCAGCACCCACCTGTGGGGGGACGGAGAGACCCAGTACTTC. This sequence joins TRBV6-1 and TRBJ2-5, with a tentative D call TRBD2 (6 bases). The V gene lost 7 bases and the J gene lost 4 bases, with 19 bases spanning the gap. The CDR3 consists of 15 residues. Germline CDR1 and CDR2: MNHNS and SASEGT.